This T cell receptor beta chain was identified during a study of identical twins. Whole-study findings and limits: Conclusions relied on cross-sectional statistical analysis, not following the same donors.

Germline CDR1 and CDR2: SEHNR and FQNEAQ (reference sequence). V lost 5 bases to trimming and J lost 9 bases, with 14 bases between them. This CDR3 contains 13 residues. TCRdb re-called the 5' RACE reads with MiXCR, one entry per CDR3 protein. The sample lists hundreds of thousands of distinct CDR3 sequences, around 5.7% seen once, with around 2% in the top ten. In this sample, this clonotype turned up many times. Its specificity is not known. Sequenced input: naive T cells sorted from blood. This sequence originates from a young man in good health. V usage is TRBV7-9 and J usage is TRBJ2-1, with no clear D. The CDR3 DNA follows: TGTGCCAGCAGCCTTCAAGGTCTGGGTGAGCAGTTCTTC. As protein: CASSLQGLGEQFF.